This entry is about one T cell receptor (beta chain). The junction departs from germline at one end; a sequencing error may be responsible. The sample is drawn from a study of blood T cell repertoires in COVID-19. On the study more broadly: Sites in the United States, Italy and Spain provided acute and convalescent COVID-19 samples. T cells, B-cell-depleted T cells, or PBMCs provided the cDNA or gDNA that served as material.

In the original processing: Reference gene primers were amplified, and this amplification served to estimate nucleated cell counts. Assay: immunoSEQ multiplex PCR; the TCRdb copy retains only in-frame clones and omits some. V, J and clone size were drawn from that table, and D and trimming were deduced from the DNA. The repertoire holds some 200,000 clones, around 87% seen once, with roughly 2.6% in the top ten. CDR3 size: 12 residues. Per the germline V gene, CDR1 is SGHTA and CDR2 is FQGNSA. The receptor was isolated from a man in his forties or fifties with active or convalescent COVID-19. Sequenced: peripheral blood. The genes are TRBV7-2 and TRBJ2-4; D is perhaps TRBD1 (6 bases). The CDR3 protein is CASSLGGGLGTF. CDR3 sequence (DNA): TGTGCCAGCAGCTTAGGAGGGGGTCTAGGGACATTC.